A selection of T cell receptor beta chains follows, all from one sample in a study of T cells after yellow fever vaccination. TCRdb ran MiXCR on the 5' RACE reads and lists one entry per CDR3 protein. The sample lists 400,000 or so distinct CDR3 sequences, around a sixth occurring once. The sequencing used PBMCs, collected before the yellow fever booster vaccination. The origin of the receptors is a man in his late teens or twenties who received the YFV17D yellow fever vaccine. Both conserved end residues are part of each CDR3. Fields, in order: V gene, J gene, clone size, D gene, CDR3 protein, CDR3 DNA. D genes are given only for firm matches. Where a row states a size, it is once, few, many or the class of an expanded clone; other rows omit it.

TRBV20-1,TRBJ2-1,.,TRBD2,CSARPGSGTYNEQFF,TGCAGTGCCCGGCCGGGCAGCGGGACCTACAATGAGCAGTTCTTC
TRBV27,TRBJ2-7,.,.,CASSLYEGYYEQYF,TGTGCCAGCAGTTTATACGAGGGATACTACGAGCAGTACTTC
TRBV11-2,TRBJ1-2,.,.,CASSTEATSRYTF,TGTGCCAGCAGCACCGAGGCGACTAGTCGCTACACCTTC
TRBV24-1,TRBJ2-2,.,.,CATSEASDYTGELFF,TGTGCCACCAGTGAAGCGTCAGACTACACCGGGGAGCTGTTTTTT
TRBV27,TRBJ2-7,few,TRBD1,CASSYPGGVEQYF,TGTGCCAGCAGTTACCCAGGGGGTGTCGAGCAGTACTTC
TRBV7-9,TRBJ1-1,.,.,CASSPFSMNTEAFF,TGTGCCAGCAGCCCCTTTTCTATGAACACTGAAGCTTTCTTT
TRBV10-3,TRBJ2-3,few,TRBD1,CAISRQGWTDTQYF,TGTGCCATCAGTCGACAGGGTTGGACAGATACGCAGTATTTT
TRBV7-2,TRBJ2-1,.,.,CASSIRLVEQFF,TGTGCCAGCAGCATACGACTAGTTGAGCAGTTCTTC
TRBV7-2,TRBJ2-5,few,.,CASSLNGVRETQYF,TGTGCCAGCAGCTTAAACGGGGTCCGGGAGACCCAGTACTTC
TRBV20-1,TRBJ2-4,few,TRBD1,CSSLDRARNIQYF,TGCAGTTCCCTAGACAGGGCTAGAAACATTCAGTACTTC
TRBV12-2,TRBJ2-3,.,.,CASRLTSAPSTDTQYF,TGTGCAAGTCGCCTGACTAGCGCACCTAGCACAGATACGCAGTATTTT
TRBV4-3,TRBJ2-1,few,TRBD2,CASSQVPSGHNEQFF,TGCGCCAGCAGCCAAGTTCCTAGCGGTCACAATGAGCAGTTCTTC
TRBV6-5,TRBJ2-1,.,.,CASSYSGGSTYNEQFF,TGTGCCAGCAGTTATAGTGGGGGTAGTACGTACAATGAGCAGTTCTTC
TRBV18,TRBJ1-5,few,.,CASSADTVRNQPQHF,TGTGCCAGCTCAGCAGACACTGTTCGCAATCAGCCCCAGCATTTT
TRBV6-2/TRBV6-3,TRBJ1-6,few,.,CASTRGAVYSPLHF,TGTGCCAGCACCCGAGGGGCAGTTTATTCACCCCTCCACTTT
TRBV10-3,TRBJ2-3,.,TRBD2,CAIAAGGIDTQYF,TGTGCCATCGCGGCGGGGGGCATAGATACGCAGTATTTT
TRBV15,TRBJ1-4,few,.,CATSRTNEKLFF,TGTGCCACCAGCAGAACTAATGAAAAACTGTTTTTT
TRBV24-1,TRBJ2-3,.,.,CATSDWEIYADTQYF,TGTGCCACCAGTGATTGGGAAATCTACGCAGATACGCAGTATTTT
TRBV5-5,TRBJ1-1,few,.,CASSPGTGFAAEAFF,TGTGCCAGCAGCCCCGGTACAGGGTTTGCCGCTGAAGCTTTCTTT
TRBV7-7,TRBJ2-1,.,.,CASSSQRSSYNEQFF,TGTGCTAGCAGCTCACAAAGAAGCTCCTACAATGAGCAGTTCTTC
TRBV27,TRBJ1-1,few,TRBD1,CATAGQGFTEAFF,TGTGCCACCGCAGGACAGGGCTTTACTGAAGCTTTCTTT
TRBV15,TRBJ2-3,few,TRBD2,CATTFGGTDTQYF,TGTGCCACCACCTTCGGGGGGACAGATACGCAGTATTTT
TRBV29-1,TRBJ1-1,few,TRBD1,CSAGQGRNTEAFF,TGCAGCGCCGGACAGGGGAGGAACACTGAAGCTTTCTTT
TRBV29-1,TRBJ1-1,.,.,CSVVGGRGTEAFF,TGCAGCGTTGTCGGGGGGAGGGGCACTGAAGCTTTCTTT